One and the same sample provided the 23 T cell receptor beta chains below, sequenced in a study of regulatory T cells in long-lasting Graves disease. Stated time point: persistent/refractory GD, antithyroid drugs over 5 years with positive TRAb. RNA extracted from PBMCs served as the sequencing template. Both iRepertoire HTBI primers and Arm-PCR of CDR3 regions were used to build the TCR beta libraries. MiXCR, run by TCRdb on the multiplex PCR reads, gives a single entry per CDR3 protein. Of roughly 500,000 distinct CDR3 sequences listed, under 25% were seen once; the top ten hold roughly 7.7%. The sequencing here drew on peripheral blood mononuclear cells (PBMCs), taken when the disease was refractory, from a patient treated with antithyroid drugs. The receptors were sampled from a female donor with Graves disease.

This clonotype was found many times. V usage is TRBV28 and J usage is TRBJ1-2; D might be TRBD1 (6 bases). V lost 5 bases and J lost 4, with 17 bases in between. The CDR3 sequence is 15 residues long. Germline V gene data show CDR1 as MDHEN and CDR2 as SYDVKM. CDR3 residues: CASSSGGAGGYGYTF. The CDR3 region has the DNA TGTGCCAGCAGTAGTGGGGGGGCAGGAGGCTATGGCTACACCTTC.

V gene TRBV27 combines with J gene TRBJ1-1, with D perhaps matching TRBD1 (5 bases). Germline-derived CDR1 and CDR2 are MNHEY and SMNVEV (reference sequence). The CDR3 runs 15 residues. Trimming stripped 0 bases from V and 4 bases from J, with 12 bases between. The CDR3 spells CASSLSGGSVTEAFF. The DNA for the CDR3 is TGTGCCAGCAGTTTATCGGGGGGGAGCGTCACTGAAGCTTTCTTT.

The V and J genes are TRBV20-1 and TRBJ2-5, with 9 bases that match TRBD1. Trimming removed 5 bases from V and 5 bases from J; junction bases left unmatched: 3. In germline, CDR1 is DFQATT, CDR2 SNEGSKA (reference sequence). This CDR3 has 12 residues. CDR3 protein: CSARTGVETQYF. In DNA, the CDR3 is TGCAGTGCTCGGACAGGGGTGGAGACCCAGTACTTC.

This clonotype was found many times. The gene calls are TRBV28 and TRBJ2-5; weak D call: TRBD2 (5 bases). V shed 6 bases and J shed 3 bases, with 20 bases lying between them. Germline-derived CDR1 and CDR2 are MDHEN and SYDVKM. The CDR3 runs to 16 residues. The CDR3 sequence is CASSSPGFGTKETQYF. DNA for the CDR3: TGTGCCAGCAGCTCGCCGGGATTCGGAACAAAAGAGACCCAGTACTTC.

The chain joins TRBV19 to TRBJ1-5; the match to TRBD1 covers 9 bases. CDR1 and CDR2 from the germline V gene are LNHDA and SQIVND (reference sequence). Losses at the gene ends were 6 bases for V and 6 bases for J; bases not matched to a gene: 9. The CDR3 has 15 amino acids. As DNA, the CDR3 is TGTGCCAGTAGCCCTGGGGACAGGGCGGGTCAGCCCCAGCATTTT. The encoded protein is CASSPGDRAGQPQHF.

This clonotype was seen at least ten times. CDR3 in amino acids: CASSHGTGAAPLHF. The CDR3 DNA reads TGTGCCAGCAGCCACGGGACAGGGGCCGCACCCCTCCACTTT. V usage is TRBV3-1 and J usage is TRBJ1-6; TRBD1 matches at 10 bases. V was pared by 3 bases and J by 11 bases, with 4 bases of the junction left unmatched. CDR1 is LGHDT, CDR2 YNNKEL, per germline (reference sequence). The CDR3 is 14 residues long.

The sample holds a few counts of this clonotype. V usage is TRBV5-1 and J usage is TRBJ1-4, with TRBD1 identical over 8 bases. CDR3 length: 16 amino acids. The germline V gene has CDR1 SGHRS and CDR2 YFSETQ. The junction had 13 bases not matched to a gene; V was cut back by 6 bases and J by 6 bases. The CDR3, as DNA: TGCGCCAGCACCTCCAGGGGGCTAGAGCTCGATGAAAAACTGTTTTTT. Protein: CASTSRGLELDEKLFF.

This clonotype was counted ten times or more. This rearrangement joins TRBV27 to TRBJ1-2, with D uncertain. V lost 3 bases and J lost 5, with 10 bases in between. This CDR3 region has 13 residues. Germline V gene data show CDR1 as MNHEY and CDR2 as SMNVEV (reference sequence). In DNA, the CDR3 is TGTGCCAGCAGTTTGAATATGCTTTATGGCTACACCTTC. It yields the protein CASSLNMLYGYTF.

This clonotype was detected many times. This CDR3 reads CAWSTEQSWGEKLFF. The CDR3 DNA reads as TGTGCCTGGAGTACGGAACAGTCCTGGGGTGAAAAACTGTTTTTT. This chain joins TRBV30 and TRBJ1-4, with no clear D. Germline V gives CDR1 GTSNPN, CDR2 SVGIG (reference sequence). This CDR3 has 15 amino acids. V was clipped by 2 bases and J by 7 bases, with 17 bases between them.

Here the CDR3 reads CASSAGRGATNEKLFF. The CDR3 DNA follows: TGTGCCAGCAGCGCCGGGCGGGGGGCAACTAATGAAAAACTGTTTTTT. This rearrangement joins TRBV7-9 to TRBJ1-4; tentatively, D is TRBD1 (5 bases). The CDR3 sequence is 16 residues long. Trimming took off 5 bases at V and 0 bases at J, with 13 bases between the two ends. Looked up from germline, CDR1 is SEHNR and CDR2 is FQNEAQ (reference sequence).

This clonotype has a count of ten or more. The chain combines TRBV2 with TRBJ1-1; 9 bases map to TRBD1. This CDR3 is 15 amino acids long. V lost 8 bases, J lost 4 bases, and 11 bases stayed unmatched. Germline CDR1 SNHLY, CDR2 FYNNEI. The DNA of the CDR3 is TGTGCCAGCGGCGACCGGGACAGGGTTATCACTGAAGCTTTCTTT. Protein: CASGDRDRVITEAFF.

In its sample, this clonotype was seen many times. This chain connects TRBV15 to TRBJ2-2; D remains unclear. V was shortened by 1 base and J by 7 bases, with 7 bases between the two germline ends. Germline lookup yields CDR1 LNHNV and CDR2 YYDKDF (reference sequence). The CDR3 consists of 13 residues. As DNA, the CDR3 is TGTGCCACCAGCAGAGTTAGAGGCGGGGAGCTGTTTTTT. It yields the protein CATSRVRGGELFF. The entire variable domain, with the rest obtained from reference TRBV15 and TRBJ2-2, is as follows: DAMVIQNPRYQVTQFGKPVTLSCSQTLNHNVMYWYQQKSSQAPKLLFHYYDKDFNNEADTPDNFQSRRPNTSFCFLDIRSPGLGDTAMYLCATSRVRGGELFFGEGSRLTVL.

In its sample, this clonotype was seen once. The CDR3 sequence is CASTWLDRSPGNTIYF. CDR3 sequence (DNA): TGTGCCAGCACCTGGCTGGACAGAAGCCCTGGAAACACCATATATTTT. The chain is built from TRBV7-9 and TRBJ1-3; the D gene is possibly TRBD1 (6 bases). CDR1 is SEHNR and CDR2 is FQNEAQ in the germline V gene (reference sequence). Trimming left V 7 bases short and J 2 bases short, with 18 bases between. This CDR3 has 16 amino acids.

This clonotype was observed many times. V and J are TRBV28 and TRBJ1-2; D gene ambiguous. Germline V gene sequence: CDR1 MDHEN, CDR2 SYDVKM. Trimming removed 6 bases at V and 2 bases at J, with 7 bases between. CDR3 length: 12 amino acids. CDR3 amino acids: CASSTNNYGYTF. CDR3 in DNA: TGTGCCAGCAGCACGAACAACTATGGCTACACCTTC.

This clonotype was picked up a small number of times. The rearrangement uses TRBV4-1 and TRBJ1-1; D gene ambiguous. Germline V gene sequence: CDR1 MGHRA, CDR2 YSYEKL. The CDR3 runs to 15 residues. Trimming pared 4 bases from V and 0 bases from J, leaving 12 bases between. The CDR3 coding sequence is TGCGCCAGCAGCCCACAGCGGACGGTGAACACTGAAGCTTTCTTT. It encodes CASSPQRTVNTEAFF.

There are many counts of this clonotype. V and J are TRBV24-1 and TRBJ1-2, with TRBD1 matching 10 bases. The CDR3 has 14 amino acids. Trimming at V came to 9 bases and at J to 7 bases, leaving 10 bases not matched to a gene. The germline V gene has CDR1 KGHDR and CDR2 SFDVKD. The CDR3 bases are TGTGCCACCCAGGCCAGACAGGGGGCCGGTGGCTACACCTTC. Translating it yields CATQARQGAGGYTF.

The chain carries TRBV6-1 and TRBJ2-2, with TRBD1 identical over 8 bases. Germline V gives CDR1 MNHNS, CDR2 SASEGT. The CDR3 has 15 amino acids. V gave up 5 bases and J gave up 6 bases; unmatched junction bases: 8. For the CDR3, the DNA is TGTGCCAGCAGTCCTCGGACAGGGACCGCCGGGGAGCTGTTTTTT. Its protein is CASSPRTGTAGELFF.

At least ten counts were recorded for this clonotype. The V and J genes are TRBV12-3 or TRBV12-4 and TRBJ2-7, with D possibly being TRBD1 or TRBD2 (5 bases each). The CDR3 contains 14 residues. Deletions cut 3 bases from V and 3 bases from J, with 12 bases between. This chain's CDR3 is CASSLGRVLYEQYF. The CDR3 DNA follows: TGTGCCAGCAGTTTGGGGCGGGTCCTCTACGAGCAGTACTTC.

There are many counts of this clonotype. The chain is built from TRBV12-3 or TRBV12-4 and TRBJ1-2; D is perhaps TRBD1 (5 bases). The germline V and J ends were trimmed by 6 bases and 5 bases, with 16 bases remaining between them. The CDR3 sequence is 14 residues long. The CDR3 nucleotides are TGTGCCAGCAGGCCCCCGGGACTGATATATGGCTACACCTTC. It yields the protein CASRPPGLIYGYTF.

There are a few counts of this clonotype. CDR3 in amino acids: CSARDDTTYEQYF. CDR3 sequence (DNA): TGCAGTGCTAGAGATGACACTACCTACGAGCAGTACTTC. The J gene is TRBJ2-7, the V gene TRBV20-1; the D is unclear. CDR1 DFQATT and CDR2 SNEGSKA come from the germline V gene (reference sequence). V was pared by 0 bases and J by 2 bases, with 8 bases between. The CDR3 extends over 13 amino acids.

The CDR3 DNA is TGTGCCAGCAGTTTTCTTCCTAGCGGGAGGGTAGGCTACAATGAGCAGTTCTTC. It specifies CASSFLPSGRVGYNEQFF. The rearrangement joins TRBV27 to TRBJ2-1; TRBD2 agrees at 12 bases. The germline CDR1 and CDR2 sequences are MNHEY and SMNVEV (reference sequence). The CDR3 has 18 residues. J was trimmed by 3 bases and V by 3 bases; bases with no gene match: 9.

In its sample, this clonotype was seen many times. The chain is built from TRBV28 and TRBJ1-4; 9 positions match TRBD1. Trimming at V came to 5 bases and at J to 6 bases, leaving 22 bases not matched to a gene. The germline V gene has CDR1 MDHEN and CDR2 SYDVKM. The CDR3 is 20 amino acids. CDR3: CASSPSGTGIRLVLDEKLFF. Written as DNA, the CDR3 is TGTGCCAGCAGTCCGTCCGGGACAGGGATTCGTTTGGTGTTGGATGAAAAACTGTTTTTT.

This clonotype came up many times. V usage is TRBV15 and J usage is TRBJ2-5; D is unclear. Looked up from germline, CDR1 is LNHNV and CDR2 is YYDKDF (reference sequence). V lost 0 bases to trimming and J lost 13 bases, with 18 bases between them. The CDR3 runs to 14 residues. The CDR3 here is CATSRDQVPPTPYF. The CDR3 region has the DNA TGTGCCACCAGCAGAGATCAGGTTCCCCCTACACCGTACTTC.